This entry describes one T cell receptor beta chain. Its antigen remains unknown. Among the donors, all were healthy bone marrow donors. It was with 60 Vbeta and 13 Jbeta primers that the PCR ran. Assay used: immunoSEQ multiplex PCR; TCRdb lists only in-frame clones, some missing. This sample's clone table lists more than 65,000 clones. These data are taken from a study of cytomegalovirus exposure and HLA in healthy donors. Study-level findings and limits: A few CMV-associated chains proved CMV antigen-specific in vitro.

The sample taken for sequencing was PBMCs. This TCR derives from a man aged 40-49 years in good health and CMV-seronegative.

CDR3 DNA: TGTGCCAGCAGTTCTAGCGGGGGGGCACAGACCCAGTACTTC. Residues: CASSSSGGAQTQYF. This sequence joins TRBV7-9 and TRBJ2-5, with 12 bases identical to TRBD2. Germline trimming cut 6 bases from V and 6 bases from J; bases unmatched to any gene: 5. Germline loops: CDR1 SEHNR, CDR2 FQNEAQ (reference sequence). The CDR3 sequence is 14 residues long.